Included here is one T cell receptor beta chain sequence, with context. The CDR3 extends over 15 amino acids. Germline values: CDR1 SGHAT, CDR2 FQDESV (reference sequence). V gave up 5 bases and J gave up 0 bases, with 12 bases separating them. This specimen comes from a study of blood T cell repertoires in COVID-19. Across the study: The cDNA or gDNA used as material had been derived from T cells, B-cell-depleted T cells, or PBMCs.

Per the authors' pipeline: Reference gene primer amplification gave nucleated cell count estimates. Generated by immunoSEQ multiplex PCR, the TCRdb table keeps only in-frame clones and is missing some. V, J and clone size reflect that table, while D and trimming were determined from the DNA. The sample gives about 220,000 clones, approximately 84% of which show up once; 1.9% is in the top ten. The source is a man between 40 and 49 years old with active or convalescent COVID-19. Specimen: peripheral blood. The chain couples TRBV11-1 to TRBJ2-3; tentative D call: TRBD1 (6 bases). CDR3 DNA sequence: TGTGCCAGCAGCGCCCTGAGGGGGAGCACAGATACGCAGTATTTT. Protein product: CASSALRGSTDTQYF.